This T cell receptor (beta chain) originates from a study of graft-versus-host responses after intestinal transplantation. About the study: Anti-thymocyte globulin induction preceded roughly 3 years of tacrolimus and steroid maintenance in all recipients.

Comment on this clone: What it recognizes is unknown.

Sequenced by immunoSEQ multiplex PCR; TCRdb stores in-frame clones only, minus some. The data contain about 100,000 clones, under 95% of them singletons. Germline V gives CDR1 MNHEY, CDR2 SVGAGI. This CDR3 has 15 amino acids. V was cut by 6 bases and J by 4 bases, with 16 bases left in between. This specimen consisted of unstimulated CD8+ T cells sorted from spleen or lymph node cells, obtained before intestinal transplant. The sequence came from a human donor who received an intestinal transplant. The chain is built from TRBV6-5 and TRBJ2-1, with D perhaps matching TRBD1 (7 bases). For the CDR3, the DNA is TGTGCCAGCAGCCCTCGGGGGACAGAATACAATGAGCAGTTCTTC. It codes for CASSPRGTEYNEQFF.